This TCR beta chain was captured in a study of identical twins. The ends were cut back, 2 bases at V and 8 bases at J, with 10 bases in the middle. The length of the CDR3 is 14 residues. CDR1 is SEHNR, CDR2 FQNEAQ, per germline (reference sequence). In this sample, this clonotype turned up a few times. Its cognate antigen is unknown. From the 5' RACE reads, TCRdb called clonotypes with MiXCR, one entry per CDR3 protein. The table lists about 920,000 distinct CDR3 sequences, 9% to 15% of them singletons. Findings and limits, study-wide: Twin-shared out-of-frame alpha sequences showed excess low generation probability. Excess sharing by twins proved weaker in beta out-of-frame sequences. Out-of-frame TCR alpha sharing observed in monozygotic twins exceeded model estimates.

These same records also appear under a second study, on yellow fever vaccine responses in identical twins.

This chain uses TRBV7-9 with TRBJ1-6; D call uncertain. The source is a woman in her late teens or twenties in good health. The specimen sequenced was PBMCs. The CDR3 DNA sequence: TGTGCCAGCAGCTTACCGGGTTTCGATTCACCCCTCCACTTT. This translates into CASSLPGFDSPLHF.